A single sample is the source of the 9 T cell receptor beta chains below, sequenced in a study of neurological immune-mediated disorders. TCRdb re-called the 5' RACE reads with MiXCR, one entry per CDR3 protein. The sample contains tens of thousands of distinct CDR3 sequences, 12% to 15% of which appear only once. Sequenced sample: PBMCs. The receptors derive from a woman in her 50s in good health.

The chain joins TRBV11-3 to TRBJ2-3, with 7 bases that match TRBD1. With 1 base clipped from V and 10 bases from J, the junction kept 8 bases outside the gene matches. Germline V gene sequence: CDR1 SGHNT, CDR2 YENEEA. This CDR3 has 14 residues. CDR3 in amino acids: CASSLADRSKAQYF. The CDR3 region has the DNA TGTGCCAGCAGCTTAGCGGACAGGTCCAAGGCGCAGTATTTT.

Ten or more counts support this clonotype. The genes are TRBV7-2 and TRBJ2-5; TRBD2 aligns across 7 bases. Germline lookup yields CDR1 SGHTA and CDR2 FQGNSA. The CDR3 consists of 14 residues. Germline trimming cut 3 bases from V and 4 bases from J; bases unmatched to any gene: 5. The CDR3 DNA reads TGTGCCAGCAGCTTTGGCGGGGGAGGAGAGACCCAGTACTTC. Translation gives CASSFGGGGETQYF. Using reference TRBV7-2 and TRBJ2-5 for the parts outside the CDR3, the full variable domain is GAGVSQSPSNKVTEKGKDVELRCDPISGHTALYWYRQSLGQGLEFLIYFQGNSAPDKSGLPSDRFSAERTGGSVSTLTIQRTQQEDSAVYLCASSFGGGGETQYFGPGTRLLVL.

This clonotype was counted at least ten times. The chain employs TRBV5-1 and TRBJ1-1, with a tentative D call TRBD1 (5 bases). The CDR3 covers 15 residues. V was pared by 0 bases and J by 5 bases, with 14 bases between. Per the germline V gene, CDR1 is SGHRS and CDR2 is YFSETQ. The CDR3 is CASSLATGMSTEAFF. CDR3 coding DNA: TGCGCCAGCAGCTTGGCCACAGGCATGAGTACTGAAGCTTTCTTT.

This clonotype was seen many times. The J gene is TRBJ1-1, the V gene TRBV24-1; weak D call: TRBD1 (5 bases). This CDR3 spans 13 amino acids. The V and J ends lost 7 bases and 5 bases respectively, with 13 bases between them. Germline CDR1 reads KGHDR; CDR2 reads SFDVKD. The CDR3 loop is CATSQSGGTEAFF. For the CDR3, the DNA is TGTGCCACCAGCCAATCGGGGGGAACTGAAGCTTTCTTT.

V usage is TRBV5-1 and J usage is TRBJ2-1; D is unresolved. The CDR3 consists of 14 residues. The V end lost 3 bases, the J end lost 4 bases, and 11 bases lay between the germline ends. The germline CDR1 and CDR2 sequences are SGHRS and YFSETQ. CDR3 nucleotide sequence: TGCGCCAGCAGCTCGGGTCAGACATACAATGAGCAGTTCTTC. It encodes CASSSGQTYNEQFF.

At least ten counts were recorded for this clonotype. The chain joins TRBV6-5 to TRBJ1-2; D is possibly TRBD1 (6 bases). There are 17 residues in the CDR3. Trimming took off 4 bases at V and 3 bases at J, with 21 bases between the two ends. Germline lookup yields CDR1 MNHEY and CDR2 SVGAGI. CDR3 DNA: TGTGCCAGCAGTTCTCGGACAGATCCTAAGTCTGACTATGGCTACACCTTC. It is translated as CASSSRTDPKSDYGYTF.

This clonotype was seen only a few times. V usage is TRBV3-1 and J usage is TRBJ1-1, with 10 nucleotides matching TRBD1. The CDR3 sequence is 15 residues long. Germline CDR1 reads LGHDT; CDR2 reads YNNKEL (reference sequence). Germline trimming cut 6 bases from V and 3 bases from J; bases unmatched to any gene: 7. The CDR3 nucleotides read TGTGCCAGCAGACCCCCGACAGGGGGCCACACTGAAGCTTTCTTT. Amino acids: CASRPPTGGHTEAFF.

As regards this clonotype: The junction departs from the called germline gene at one end, perhaps through a read error. The genes are TRBV29-1 and TRBJ2-5; possible D gene TRBD1, 6 bases. The CDR3 contains 14 residues. Germline assignment: CDR1 SQVTM and CDR2 ANQGSEA. This CDR3 is CSVRPNRASETQYF. The CDR3 DNA reads as TGTAGCGTTAGACCAAACAGGGCATCGGAGACCCAGTACTTC.

This clonotype appeared a few times. V gene TRBV5-1 combines with J gene TRBJ2-1; TRBD2 matches 10 bases. J was trimmed by 4 bases and V by 3 bases; bases with no gene match: 1. Germline V gene sequence: CDR1 SGHRS, CDR2 YFSETQ. The CDR3 contains 14 residues. The CDR3 DNA sequence: TGCGCCAGCAGCTGGACTAGCGGTTACAATGAGCAGTTCTTC. Amino acids: CASSWTSGYNEQFF.